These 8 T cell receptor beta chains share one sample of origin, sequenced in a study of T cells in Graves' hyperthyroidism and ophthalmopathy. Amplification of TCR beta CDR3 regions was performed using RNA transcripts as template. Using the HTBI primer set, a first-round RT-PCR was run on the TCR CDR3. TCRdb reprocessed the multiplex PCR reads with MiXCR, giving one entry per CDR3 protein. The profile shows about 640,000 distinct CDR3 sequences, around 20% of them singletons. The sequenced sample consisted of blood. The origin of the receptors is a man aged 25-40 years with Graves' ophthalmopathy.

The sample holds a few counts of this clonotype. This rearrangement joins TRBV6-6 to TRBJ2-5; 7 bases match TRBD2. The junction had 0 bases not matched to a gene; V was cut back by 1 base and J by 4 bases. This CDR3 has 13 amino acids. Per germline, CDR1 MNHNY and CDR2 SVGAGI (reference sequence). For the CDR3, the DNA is TGTGCCAGCAGTTACTGGGGGGGAGAGACCCAGTACTTC. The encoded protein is CASSYWGGETQYF.

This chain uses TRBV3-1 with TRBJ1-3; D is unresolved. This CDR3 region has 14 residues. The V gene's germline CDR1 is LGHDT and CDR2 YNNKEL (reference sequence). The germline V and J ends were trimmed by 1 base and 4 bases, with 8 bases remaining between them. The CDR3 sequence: CASSQARLGNTIYF. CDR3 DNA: TGTGCCAGCAGCCAAGCCCGGCTGGGAAACACCATATATTTT.

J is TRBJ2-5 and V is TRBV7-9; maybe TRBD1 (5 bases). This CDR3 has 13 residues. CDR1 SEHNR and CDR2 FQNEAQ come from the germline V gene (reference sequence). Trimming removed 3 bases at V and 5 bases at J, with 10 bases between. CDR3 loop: CASSLPGWETQYF. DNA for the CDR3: TGTGCCAGCAGCTTGCCAGGGTGGGAGACCCAGTACTTC.

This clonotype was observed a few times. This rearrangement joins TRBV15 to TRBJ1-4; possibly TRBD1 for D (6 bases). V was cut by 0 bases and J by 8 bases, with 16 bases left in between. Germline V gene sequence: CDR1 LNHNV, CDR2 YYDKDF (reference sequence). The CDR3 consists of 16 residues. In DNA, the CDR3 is TGTGCCACCAGCAGAGATTCGGCAGGGGTAGGGGAAAAACTGTTTTTT. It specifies CATSRDSAGVGEKLFF.

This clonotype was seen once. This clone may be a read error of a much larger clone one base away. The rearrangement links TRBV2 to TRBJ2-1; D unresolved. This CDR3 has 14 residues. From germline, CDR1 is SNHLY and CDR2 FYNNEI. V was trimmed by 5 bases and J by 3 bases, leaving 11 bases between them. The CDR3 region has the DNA TGTGCCAGCAGTATGGAAAGGAGCTACAATGAGCAGTTCTTC. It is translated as CASSMERSYNEQFF.

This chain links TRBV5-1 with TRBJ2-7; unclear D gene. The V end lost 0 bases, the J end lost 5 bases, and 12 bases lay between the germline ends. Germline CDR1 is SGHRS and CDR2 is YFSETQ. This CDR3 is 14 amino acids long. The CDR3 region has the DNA TGCGCCAGCAGCTTGGGTTCAGTCGCCCACGAGCAGTACTTC. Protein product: CASSLGSVAHEQYF. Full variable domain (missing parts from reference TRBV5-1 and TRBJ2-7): KAGVTQTPRYLIKTRGQQVTLSCSPISGHRSVSWYQQTPGQGLQFLFEYFSETQRNKGNFPGRFSGRQFSNSRSEMNVSTLELGDSALYLCASSLGSVAHEQYFGPGTRLTVT.

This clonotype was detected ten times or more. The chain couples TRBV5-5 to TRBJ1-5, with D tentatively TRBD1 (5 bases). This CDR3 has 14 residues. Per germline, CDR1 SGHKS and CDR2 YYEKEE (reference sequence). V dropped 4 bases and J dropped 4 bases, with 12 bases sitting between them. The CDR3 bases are TGTGCCAGCAGCCAGACAGTGAATAATCAGCCCCAGCATTTT. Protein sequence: CASSQTVNNQPQHF.

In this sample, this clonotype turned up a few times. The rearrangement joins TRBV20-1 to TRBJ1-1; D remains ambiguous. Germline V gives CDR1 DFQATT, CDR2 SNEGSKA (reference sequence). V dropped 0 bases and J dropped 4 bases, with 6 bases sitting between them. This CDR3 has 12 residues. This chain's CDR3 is CSARDYSTEAFF. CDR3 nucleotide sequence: TGCAGTGCTAGAGATTACAGCACTGAAGCTTTCTTT.